This T cell receptor beta chain was captured by sequencing in a study of blood T cell repertoires in COVID-19. The junction had 6 bases not matched to a gene; V was cut back by 2 bases and J by 4 bases. This CDR3 spans 16 amino acids. Per the germline V gene, CDR1 is GTSNPN and CDR2 is SVGIG (reference sequence). The assay was immunoSEQ multiplex PCR, and TCRdb's table has in-frame clones only and misses some. This repertoire shows roughly 300,000 clones, 85% to 90% found once; its top ten account for 10%. Everyone who took part was roughly 18 to 89 years old, and they came from about two dozen US areas.

The sequenced material came from PBMCs or T cells enriched from blood (not recorded which). V gene TRBV30 combines with J gene TRBJ2-2; 11 nucleotides line up with TRBD2. This clonotype originated in a woman aged 18-29 years who had recovered from COVID-19. The DNA of the CDR3 is TGTGCCTGGAGTTTAGCGGGAGGGGGGGGCACCGGGGAGCTGTTTTTT. This gives the protein CAWSLAGGGGTGELFF.